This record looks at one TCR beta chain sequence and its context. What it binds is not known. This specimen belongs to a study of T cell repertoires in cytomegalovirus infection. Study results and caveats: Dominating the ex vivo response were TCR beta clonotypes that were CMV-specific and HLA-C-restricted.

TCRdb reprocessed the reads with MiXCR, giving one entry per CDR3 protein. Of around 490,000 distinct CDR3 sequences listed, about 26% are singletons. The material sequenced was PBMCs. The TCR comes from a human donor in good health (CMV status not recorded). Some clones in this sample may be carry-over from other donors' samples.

CDR3 in amino acids: CASSLVHRDTEAFF. The CDR3 DNA is TGTGCCAGCAGCTTAGTTCACAGGGACACTGAAGCTTTCTTT. The chain is built from TRBV11-1 and TRBJ1-1, with TRBD1 as a possible D gene (6 bases). Germline CDR1 and CDR2: SGHAT and FQDESV (reference sequence). Between the trimmed V and J ends, which lost 1 base and 3 bases, there was a span of 9 bases. This CDR3 is built from 14 residues.